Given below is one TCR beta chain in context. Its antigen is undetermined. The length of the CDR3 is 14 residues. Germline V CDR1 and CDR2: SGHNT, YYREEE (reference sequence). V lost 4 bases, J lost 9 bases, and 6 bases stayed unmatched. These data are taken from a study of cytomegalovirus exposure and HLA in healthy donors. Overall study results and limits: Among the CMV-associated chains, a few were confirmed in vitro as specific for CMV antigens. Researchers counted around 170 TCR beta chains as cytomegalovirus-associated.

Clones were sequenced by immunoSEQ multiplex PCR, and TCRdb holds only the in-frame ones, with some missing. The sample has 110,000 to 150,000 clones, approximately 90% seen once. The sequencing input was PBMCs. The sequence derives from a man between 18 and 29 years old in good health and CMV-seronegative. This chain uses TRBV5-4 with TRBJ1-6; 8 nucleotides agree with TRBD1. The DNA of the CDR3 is TGTGCCAGCAGCCAAACTGGACAGGGTTCACCCCTCCACTTT. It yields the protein CASSQTGQGSPLHF.